This is a list of T cell receptor beta chains from one sample in a study of shared clonotypes between healthy human individuals. Produced via immunoSEQ multiplex PCR; TCRdb's table is partial and in-frame only. The table has approximately 350,000 clones, 90% to 97% seen once; the top ten hold around 0.3%. Sequenced input: memory CD8+ T cells sorted from blood. The receptors shown here come from a man under 40 in good health. CDR3s include the opening cysteine and the closing phenylalanine or tryptophan. The D gene is left open where the match is weak. Not every row has a clone size; where given, it reads once, few, many or a size class.

V	size	J	D	DNA	CDR3
TRBV11-2	.	TRBJ2-7	TRBD1	TGTGCCAGCTGGTCAGGGGGACCCTACGAGCAGTACTTC	CASWSGGPYEQYF
TRBV6-5	.	TRBJ1-4	TRBD1	TGTGCCGGCCACAGGGGGCGCGTTGAAAAACTGTTTTTT	CAGHRGRVEKLFF
TRBV7-9	.	TRBJ1-4	.	TGTGCCAGCAGCCAAGTCGGAACAGCGCCTATTGAAAAACTGTTTTTT	CASSQVGTAPIEKLFF
TRBV11-2	.	TRBJ2-1	.	TGTGCCAGCAGCTTAGTCCTAGCTTACAATGAGCAGTTCTTC	CASSLVLAYNEQFF
TRBV7-7	.	TRBJ2-5	TRBD1	TGTGCTAGCAGCTTAGGGGTGACAGGGGGCGAGACCCAGTACTTC	CASSLGVTGGETQYF
TRBV27	.	TRBJ2-2	TRBD2	TGTGCCAGCTGTCTTGGGACTAGGGCCACCGGGGAGCTGTTTTTT	CASCLGTRATGELFF
TRBV6-5	.	TRBJ1-2	.	TGTGCCAGCAGTAGGGACGGTTCCTATGGCTACACCTTC	CASSRDGSYGYTF
TRBV7-3	once	TRBJ2-3	.	TGTGCCAGCAGCGACGGGAGCACAGATACGCAGTATTTT	CASSDGSTDTQYF
TRBV2	once	TRBJ1-5	TRBD1	TGTGCCAGCAGTGAAGGAGGGACAGGGAGTCAGCCCCAGCATTTT	CASSEGGTGSQPQHF
TRBV13	.	TRBJ2-1	TRBD2	TGTGCCAGCAGCTCCATAATAGCGGGACCCTACAATGAGCAGTTCTTC	CASSSIIAGPYNEQFF
TRBV5-4	.	TRBJ1-5	TRBD1	TGTGCCAGCAGCCTCTACGGACAGGCTAATCAGCCCCAGCATTTT	CASSLYGQANQPQHF
TRBV5-1	.	TRBJ2-1	TRBD2	TGCGCCAGCAGCATTCTAGCGGGAGGGGGCAATGAGCAGTTCTTC	CASSILAGGGNEQFF
TRBV6-5	.	TRBJ2-7	.	TGTGCCAGCAGTTACTCGGCTAGCTCCTACGAGCAGTACTTC	CASSYSASSYEQYF
TRBV25-1	once	TRBJ1-2	.	TGTGCCAGCAGTGCATGGGAGAGCCATCGGGGCTACACCTTC	CASSAWESHRGYTF
TRBV18	.	TRBJ2-7	TRBD2	TGTGCCAGCTCTCCGGGGAGCGGGAGTGGCTACGAGCAGTACTTC	CASSPGSGSGYEQYF
TRBV28	.	TRBJ1-2	TRBD1	TGTGCCAGCAGACGCCGACAGGGACCTAACTATGGCTACACCTTC	CASRRRQGPNYGYTF
TRBV7-2	.	TRBJ2-5	TRBD2	TGTGCCAGCAGCTCAAAAGCGGGAGGACTCCGCGAGACCCAGTACTTC	CASSSKAGGLRETQYF
TRBV7-8	.	TRBJ2-3	.	TGTGCCATAAGACTGGATTACACAGATACGCAGTATTTT	CAIRLDYTDTQYF
TRBV7-3	.	TRBJ2-1	.	TGTGCCAGCAGCCCTACCGTAGTCTCTGAGCAGTTCTTC	CASSPTVVSEQFF
TRBV29-1	.	TRBJ2-4	.	TGCAGCGTTTGGACACTAGCCAAAAACATTCAGTACTTC	CSVWTLAKNIQYF
TRBV7-8	.	TRBJ1-2	.	TGTGCCAGCAGCTTAGTGTCGCTCTATGGCTACACCTTC	CASSLVSLYGYTF
TRBV19	.	TRBJ2-7	TRBD2	TGTGCCAGTAGTAGGGGACTAGCGTACGAGCAGTACTTC	CASSRGLAYEQYF
TRBV28	.	TRBJ1-2	TRBD1	TGTGCCAGCAGTTTAACGGGACAGGGGAACTATGGCTACACCTTC	CASSLTGQGNYGYTF
TRBV19	.	TRBJ1-2	.	TGTGCCAGTAGTATACAGCGGGCGGGGAACTATGGCTACACCTTC	CASSIQRAGNYGYTF
TRBV28	.	TRBJ2-7	.	TGTGCCAGCAGTTCATCATCCTCCTTCAGGGTTCGGTCCTACGAGCAGTACTTC	CASSSSSSFRVRSYEQYF
TRBV19	.	TRBJ2-5	.	TGTGCCAGTAGTCACCGGGCCTCCGCCCAAGAGACCCAGTACTTC	CASSHRASAQETQYF
TRBV28	.	TRBJ1-5	.	TGTGCCAGCAGTTTACTTCCAGGGGCCCGCGGTCAGCCCCAGCATTTT	CASSLLPGARGQPQHF
TRBV10-3	.	TRBJ2-1	TRBD2	TGTGCCATCAGCTCCAGCGGGAGGGATAACAATGAGCAGTTCTTC	CAISSSGRDNNEQFF
TRBV11-3	.	TRBJ2-1	TRBD2	TGTGCCAGCAGCTTAGGACTAGCGGGAGATGAGCAGTTCTTC	CASSLGLAGDEQFF
TRBV19	.	TRBJ2-1	.	TGTGCCAGTAGTATGGGGGTCGACCCCAATGAGCAGTTCTTC	CASSMGVDPNEQFF
TRBV21-1	.	TRBJ2-7	.	TGTGCCAGCAGCAAAAAAGCTAGCGGGAGACTATACGAGCAGTACTTC	CASSKKASGRLYEQYF
TRBV5-1	.	TRBJ1-2	.	TGCGCCAGCAGCTTGGAGGCAGGGAAATCCTTTAACTATGGCTACACCTTC	CASSLEAGKSFNYGYTF
TRBV5-6	.	TRBJ1-2	.	TGTGCCAGCAGCTTTACGACGCAACCTTATAGCTACACCTTC	CASSFTTQPYSYTF
TRBV5-1	.	TRBJ2-7	.	TGCGCCAGCAGCTTAAGCCGGGAGAGGAACGAGCAGTACTTC	CASSLSRERNEQYF
TRBV30	.	TRBJ2-7	TRBD2	TGTGCCTGGCGACTAGCGGGGGCCTGGGAGCAGTACTTC	CAWRLAGAWEQYF
TRBV28	.	TRBJ1-2	.	TGTGCCAGCAGACCTCGTCCCGGGCACTATGGCTACACCTTC	CASRPRPGHYGYTF
TRBV5-1	.	TRBJ2-3	.	TGCGCCAGCAGCTTGGCCGGCACAGATACGCAGTATTTT	CASSLAGTDTQYF
TRBV5-1	.	TRBJ2-2	.	TGCGCCAGCAGCCAAGTCGGGAGAGGTGGCACCGGGGAGCTGTTTTTT	CASSQVGRGGTGELFF
TRBV6-5	.	TRBJ2-5	TRBD2	TGTGCCAGCACTGCCGATCGACTAGCGGGAGTAGCCCAGTACTTC	CASTADRLAGVAQYF
TRBV5-4	.	TRBJ1-1	.	TGTGCCAGCAGCTTACTTAGGGAAATGGACACTGAAGCTTTCTTT	CASSLLREMDTEAFF
TRBV30	.	TRBJ2-3	.	TGTGCCTGGAGTGTCGGTAGCGCAGATACGCAGTATTTT	CAWSVGSADTQYF
TRBV6-1	once	TRBJ2-5	.	TGTGCCAGCAGTGATGGTTGGGGTGGCGAGACCCAGTACTTC	CASSDGWGGETQYF
TRBV7-2	.	TRBJ2-3	TRBD2	TGTGCCAGCAGCTTTCTAGCGGGAGCAGATACGCAGTATTTT	CASSFLAGADTQYF
TRBV10-1	few	TRBJ1-5	.	TGCGCCAGCAGTGGGGGATACAATCAGCCCCAGCATTTT	CASSGGYNQPQHF
TRBV5-1	.	TRBJ2-5	TRBD1	TGCGCCAGCAGTTTGACAGGGGACCCCCGGGAGACCCAGTACTTC	CASSLTGDPRETQYF